The T cell receptor (beta chain) described here comes from a study of technical replicates of blood from several donors. The germline V gene has CDR1 MNHEY and CDR2 SVGAGI. This CDR3 comprises 14 residues. V trimming: 6 bases; J trimming: 5 bases; junction bases outside the gene matches: 9. Generated by immunoSEQ multiplex PCR, the TCRdb table keeps only in-frame clones and is missing some. This table holds about 81,000 clones, roughly 96% found once. This clonotype was sampled from a human donor in good health. The sample consisted of T cells isolated from PBMCs. The genes are TRBV6-5 and TRBJ2-7, with 8 nucleotides matching TRBD1. In nucleotides, the CDR3 is TGTGCCAGCAGCCGATTCCAGGGGGCCGACGAGCAGTACTTC. As protein: CASSRFQGADEQYF.